This T cell receptor (beta chain) was captured in a study of T cells after yellow fever vaccination. About the research overall: Fractions with few cells were prepared using SMART-Seq v4 Ultra Low Input. Study-wide results and limits: High-abundance clonotypes from the bulk population could contaminate FACS-sorted repertoires. Subsequent booster samples again held most clones from primary vaccination (approximately 95% CD4, about 90% CD8).

Trimming shortened V by 0 bases and J by 2 bases, and 10 bases separated the two germline ends. The CDR3 is 15 residues long. Germline V lookup: CDR1 SGHRS, CDR2 YFSETQ. UMIs were added to TCR cDNA along with a universal primer site when it was made by 5'RACE template switching. TCRdb fed the 5' RACE reads into MiXCR, producing one record per CDR3 protein. The sample has about 430,000 distinct CDR3 sequences, around 20% seen once. This clonotype has a handful of counts. Its antigen is not identified. The gene calls are TRBV5-1 and TRBJ2-3; possibly TRBD2 for D (6 bases). This TCR was sampled from a man aged 18 to 30 who received the YFV17D yellow fever vaccine. The sequenced sample was PBMCs, obtained before the yellow fever booster vaccination. The CDR3 DNA reads as TGCGCCAGCAGCTTGGAGACGGGGGTCACAGATACGCAGTATTTT. Its protein is CASSLETGVTDTQYF.